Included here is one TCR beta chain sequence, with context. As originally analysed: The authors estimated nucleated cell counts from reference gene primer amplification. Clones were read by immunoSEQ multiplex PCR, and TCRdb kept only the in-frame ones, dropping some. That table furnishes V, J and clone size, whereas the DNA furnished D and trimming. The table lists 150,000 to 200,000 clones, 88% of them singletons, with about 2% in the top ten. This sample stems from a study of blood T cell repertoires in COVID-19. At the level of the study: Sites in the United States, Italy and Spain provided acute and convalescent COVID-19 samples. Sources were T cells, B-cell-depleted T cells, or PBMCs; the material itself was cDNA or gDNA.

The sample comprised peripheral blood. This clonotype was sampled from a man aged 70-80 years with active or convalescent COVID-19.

The CDR3 loop reads CASSLETDEKLFF. Here the CDR3 DNA reads TGTGCCAGCAGCTTGGAGACGGATGAAAAACTGTTTTTT. The rearrangement joins TRBV11-2 to TRBJ1-4; the D is unclear. This CDR3 contains 13 residues. V lost 3 bases and J lost 6, with 8 bases in between. The germline V gene encodes CDR1 SGHAT and CDR2 FQNNGV.